The 10 T cell receptor beta chains presented below share a single source sample, sequenced in a study of shared clonotypes between healthy human individuals. The data were produced by immunoSEQ multiplex PCR, yet TCRdb's version contains in-frame clones alone and is incomplete. The profile shows 550,000 to 600,000 clones, around 80% of them singletons. Sequencing was carried out using PBMCs. The receptors shown here come from a woman aged 40 to 49 in good health. Some clones in this sample may be carry-over from other donors' samples.

The rearrangement uses TRBV7-4 and TRBJ2-7; D could derive from TRBD1 or TRBD2 (5 bases each). CDR3 length: 18 amino acids. V shed 3 bases and J shed 1 base, with 22 bases lying between them. Germline CDR1 reads SGHVT; CDR2 reads SQSDAQ. The CDR3 DNA reads TGTGCCAGCAGCTTGACCATGAACCAGGGACCGAGATCCTACGAGCAGTACTTC. Amino acid sequence: CASSLTMNQGPRSYEQYF. The entire variable domain, with the rest obtained from reference TRBV7-4 and TRBJ2-7, is as follows: GAGVSQSPRYKVAKRGRDVALRCDSISGHVTLYWYRQTLGQGSEVLTYSQSDAQRDKSGRPSGRFSAERPERSVSTLKIQRTEQGDSAVYLCASSLTMNQGPRSYEQYFGPGTRLTVT.

The CDR3 nucleotides read TGTGCCAGCAGCTTATGGGTAACGGGAGGGATCGATACGCAGTATTTT. Translated, it gives CASSLWVTGGIDTQYF. The rearrangement joins TRBV7-3 to TRBJ2-3; 8 bases fit TRBD2. The germline V gene encodes CDR1 SGHTA and CDR2 FQGTGA. J gave up 6 bases and V 2 bases, and 10 bases lay outside the gene matches. This CDR3 is built from 16 residues.

The V and J genes are TRBV6-1 and TRBJ1-2; D not resolved. The CDR3 runs to 13 residues. V was trimmed by 4 bases and J by 2 bases, leaving 8 bases between them. Germline V CDR1 and CDR2: MNHNS, SASEGT. The chain's CDR3 is CASSVTGNYGYTF. The CDR3 bases are TGTGCCAGCAGTGTTACGGGGAACTATGGCTACACCTTC.

About this clone itself: Just one base apart from a much larger clone, this may be a read error. The chain is built from TRBV28 and TRBJ1-5; weak D call: TRBD1 (5 bases). The CDR3 is made up of 12 amino acids. CDR1 is MDHEN, CDR2 SYDVKM, per germline. Trimming took off 7 bases at V and 6 bases at J, with 10 bases between the two ends. CDR3 region: CASMGVGQPQHF. The CDR3 DNA is TGTGCCAGCATGGGGGTTGGTCAGCCCCAGCATTTT.

This rearrangement joins TRBV7-8 to TRBJ2-6; D call uncertain. The CDR3 has 15 amino acids. CDR1 is SGHVS and CDR2 is FQNEAQ in the germline V gene. V shed 4 bases and J shed 0 bases, with 7 bases lying between them. For the CDR3, the DNA is TGTGCCAGCAGCTCTAGAAGCTCTGGGGCCAACGTCCTGACTTTC. It yields the protein CASSSRSSGANVLTF.

The chain links TRBV7-3 to TRBJ2-1, with 10 bases matching TRBD2. In germline, CDR1 is SGHTA, CDR2 FQGTGA. V dropped 5 bases and J dropped 7; count of bases not matched to a gene: 14. The CDR3 is made up of 17 amino acids. The CDR3 region has the DNA TGTGCCAGCAGCCCCACCCTGGCTAGCGGGAGTCTTAATGAGCAGTTCTTC. This encodes CASSPTLASGSLNEQFF.

This chain connects TRBV29-1 to TRBJ2-1; TRBD2 agrees at 10 bases. Germline lookup yields CDR1 SQVTM and CDR2 ANQGSEA. V dropped 4 bases and J dropped 4; count of bases not matched to a gene: 7. The CDR3 spans 15 residues. CDR3 coding DNA: TGCAGCGTTGTCCCCACTAGCGGGACGTACAATGAGCAGTTCTTC. It encodes CSVVPTSGTYNEQFF.

The chain joins TRBV11-2 to TRBJ2-5; 10 nucleotides match TRBD1. Trimming at V came to 7 bases and at J to 4 bases, leaving 3 bases not matched to a gene. This CDR3 has 13 amino acids. The germline CDR1 and CDR2 sequences are SGHAT and FQNNGV. The DNA of the CDR3 is TGTGCCAGCACAGACAGGGGGCGAGAGACCCAGTACTTC. Amino acid sequence: CASTDRGRETQYF.

V usage is TRBV19 and J usage is TRBJ2-7, with TRBD2 identical over 9 bases. The CDR3 covers 15 residues. CDR1 and CDR2 from the germline V gene are LNHDA and SQIVND (reference sequence). The V gene end was trimmed by 6 bases and the J gene end by 2 bases; junction bases not matched to a gene: 8. The CDR3 reads CASSRGTSRAYEQYF. The CDR3 coding sequence is TGTGCCAGTAGCCGCGGGACTAGCCGAGCCTACGAGCAGTACTTC.

The rearrangement joins TRBV30 to TRBJ2-6; perhaps TRBD2 as D (5 bases). Trimming pared 0 bases from V and 1 base from J, leaving 7 bases between. There are 15 residues in the CDR3. Germline CDR1 GTSNPN, CDR2 SVGIG (reference sequence). Written as DNA, the CDR3 is TGTGCCTGGAGTGTTCGGGGATCTGGGGCCAACGTCCTGACTTTC. Protein: CAWSVRGSGANVLTF.